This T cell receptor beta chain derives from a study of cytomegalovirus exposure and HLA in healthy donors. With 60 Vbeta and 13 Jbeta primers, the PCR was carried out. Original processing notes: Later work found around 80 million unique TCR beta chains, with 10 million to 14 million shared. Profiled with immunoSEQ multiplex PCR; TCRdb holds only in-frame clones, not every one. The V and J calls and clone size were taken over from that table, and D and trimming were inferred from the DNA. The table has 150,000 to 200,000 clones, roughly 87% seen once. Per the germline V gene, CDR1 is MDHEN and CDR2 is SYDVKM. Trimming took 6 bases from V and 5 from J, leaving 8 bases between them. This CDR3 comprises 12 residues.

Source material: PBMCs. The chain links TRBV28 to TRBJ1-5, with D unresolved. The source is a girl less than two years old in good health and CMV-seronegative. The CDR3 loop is CASSPRYQPQHF. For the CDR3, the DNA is TGTGCCAGCAGCCCCAGATATCAGCCCCAGCATTTT.